This entry is about one TCR beta chain. Its matching antigen is unknown. A junction end diverges from the germline sequence, so it may reflect a read error. These data are taken from a study of immune heterogeneity within non-small cell lung tumors. About the research overall: Among the tumors, several were squamous cell carcinomas, about 10 were non-squamous carcinomas and 1 was not otherwise specified.

Germline CDR1 reads SEHNR; CDR2 reads FQNEAQ (reference sequence). The CDR3 has 14 amino acids. It was with 32 V and 13 J primers that multiplex PCR amplified TCR beta CDR3. TCRdb used MiXCR to reprocess the multiplex PCR reads, holding one entry per CDR3 protein. The repertoire holds just over 15,000 distinct CDR3 sequences, with roughly 29% as singletons. Bulk tumor genomic DNA, 600 to 650 ng per sample, was used as template. Several biopsies per primary tumor, spaced far apart, were taken during surgery. Curative surgery was performed on patients who had untreated, newly diagnosed non-small cell lung cancer. Study-level points and caveats: Recurrence of the same dominant CDR3 beta clonotypes was seen across tumor sites within a patient, and site-unique high-frequency clones were present alongside them. In tumor regions, T-cell clonality showed a moderate but significant correlation with local tumor mutational burden (R 0.3 to 0.35).

This clonotype originated in a man aged 40-50 years with non-small cell lung cancer. The sample was lung tumor tissue. The chain uses TRBV7-9 and TRBJ2-2; 10 bases align to TRBD2. Here the CDR3 reads CASSRAGGTGELVF. CDR3 nucleotides: TGTGCCAGCAGCCGAGCGGGAGGGACCGGGGAGCTGGTTTTT.